This T cell receptor (beta chain) came from a study of blood T cell repertoires in COVID-19. Trimming stripped 1 base from V and 8 bases from J, with 11 bases between. The CDR3 loop spans 13 amino acids. Germline V gives CDR1 GTSNPN, CDR2 SVGIG (reference sequence). Using immunoSEQ multiplex PCR, the repertoire was profiled, and TCRdb retains in-frame clones only, with some absent. The table records 370,000 or so clones, about four fifths of them present only once. The receptor was isolated from a human donor with acute or convalescent COVID-19. The donor label of this sample is uncertain. The genes are TRBV30 and TRBJ1-4; D gene uncertain. Sequencing input: peripheral blood. The CDR3 bases are TGTGCCTGGAGTGGGTGGGCAGAAGAAAAACTGTTTTTT. This sequence encodes CAWSGWAEEKLFF.